The clone carrying this TCR beta chain was observed once. This table comes from immunoSEQ multiplex PCR, and its TCRdb copy is limited to in-frame clones, with some not included. In the table there are 230,000 or so clones, roughly 85% of which are singletons. This sample was included in a study of blood T cell repertoires in COVID-19. The wider study: Specimens from acute and convalescent COVID-19 originated in the United States, Italy and Spain.

Trimming took off 8 bases at V and 7 bases at J, with 11 bases between the two ends. The CDR3 is 12 amino acids. Germline CDR1 LNHDA, CDR2 SQIVND (reference sequence). This receptor was taken from a woman aged 40-49 years with acute COVID-19. Sequencing input: PBMCs or T cells enriched from blood (not recorded which). This chain joins TRBV19 and TRBJ1-4; D is ambiguous. The CDR3 DNA reads as TGTGCCAGTCAGACTGCCTCTGAAAAACTGTTTTTT. Protein: CASQTASEKLFF.